This T cell receptor beta chain originates from a study of blood T cell repertoires in COVID-19. The CDR3 contains 13 residues. Trimming stripped 6 bases from V and 3 bases from J, with 11 bases between. Germline V gives CDR1 MNHEY, CDR2 SVGAGI. TCRdb's copy holds only in-frame clones and misses some; the assay was immunoSEQ multiplex PCR. In the table there are 190,000 or so clones, about 86% of which are singletons. The sequence was obtained from a middle-aged man who had recovered from COVID-19. The sample was PBMCs or T cells enriched from blood (not recorded which). The chain recombines TRBV6-5 with TRBJ1-2; D ambiguous. CDR3 sequence: CASRQPSDYGYTF. The CDR3 DNA reads as TGTGCCAGCAGACAGCCCTCGGACTATGGCTACACCTTC.